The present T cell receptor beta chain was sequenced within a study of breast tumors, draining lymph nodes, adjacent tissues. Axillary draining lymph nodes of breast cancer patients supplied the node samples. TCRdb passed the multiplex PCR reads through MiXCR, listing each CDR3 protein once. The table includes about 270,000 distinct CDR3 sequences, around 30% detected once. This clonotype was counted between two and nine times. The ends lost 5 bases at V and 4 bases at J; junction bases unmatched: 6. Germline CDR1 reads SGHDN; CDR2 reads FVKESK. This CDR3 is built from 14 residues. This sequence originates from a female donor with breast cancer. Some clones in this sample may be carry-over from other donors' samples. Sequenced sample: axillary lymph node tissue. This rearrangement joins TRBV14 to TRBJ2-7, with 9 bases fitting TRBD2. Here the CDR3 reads CASSLAGVVYEQYF. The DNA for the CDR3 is TGTGCCAGCAGCTTAGCGGGAGTTGTATACGAGCAGTACTTC. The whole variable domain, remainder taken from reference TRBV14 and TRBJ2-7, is EAGVTQFPSHSVIEKGQTVTLRCDPISGHDNLYWYRRVMGKEIKFLLHFVKESKQDESGMPNNRFLAERTGGTYSTLKVQPAELEDSGVYFCASSLAGVVYEQYFGPGTRLTVT.